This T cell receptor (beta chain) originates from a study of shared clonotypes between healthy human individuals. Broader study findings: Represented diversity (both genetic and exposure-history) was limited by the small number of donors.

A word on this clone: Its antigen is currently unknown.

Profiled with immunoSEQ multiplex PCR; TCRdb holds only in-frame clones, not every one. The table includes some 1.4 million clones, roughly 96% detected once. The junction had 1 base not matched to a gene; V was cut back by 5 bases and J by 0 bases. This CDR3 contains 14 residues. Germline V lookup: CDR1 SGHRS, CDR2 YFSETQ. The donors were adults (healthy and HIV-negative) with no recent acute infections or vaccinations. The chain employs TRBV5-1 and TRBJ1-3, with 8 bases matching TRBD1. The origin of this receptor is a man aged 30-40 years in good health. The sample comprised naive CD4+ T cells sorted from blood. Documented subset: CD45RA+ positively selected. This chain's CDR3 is CASRGQGSGNTIYF. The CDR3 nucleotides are TGCGCCAGCAGAGGACAGGGCTCTGGAAACACCATATATTTT.